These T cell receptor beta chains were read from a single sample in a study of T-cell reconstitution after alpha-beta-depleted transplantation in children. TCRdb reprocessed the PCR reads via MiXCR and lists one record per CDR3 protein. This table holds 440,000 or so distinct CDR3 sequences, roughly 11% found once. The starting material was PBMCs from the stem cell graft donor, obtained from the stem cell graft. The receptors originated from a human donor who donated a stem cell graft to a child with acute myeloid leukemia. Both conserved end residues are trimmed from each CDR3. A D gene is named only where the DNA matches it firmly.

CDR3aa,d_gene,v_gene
ASSDTGKGGIQY,.,TRBV6-1
ASSLKGGEQF,.,TRBV27
ATGQGNQGLYTEAF,.,TRBV15
SVRFGGDTIY,.,TRBV29-1
SSLGGGPETQY,.,TRBV20-1
ASRPDRGKNEQY,TRBD1,TRBV6-2/TRBV6-3
ASSLSSFAGELF,.,TRBV5-4
ASSEGAGGPRGFIDEQY,TRBD2,TRBV25-1
SVDGPGDGGTQY,.,TRBV29-1
ASSYKGTSGGAGNEQF,TRBD2,TRBV6-2/TRBV6-3
SASRAGGTDTQY,TRBD2,TRBV20-1
SARATGGSADTQY,TRBD1,TRBV20-1
ASRSIARSNTGELF,.,TRBV10-2
SVAQGAGANVLT,.,TRBV29-1
SARAPGSDGYGYT,.,TRBV20-1
ASIPGQGLPEAF,TRBD1,TRBV6-1
ASSEMGGAPYGYT,.,TRBV6-1
ASSDSTVRGFYNEQF,TRBD1,TRBV6-4
ASSLPGSPYEQY,.,TRBV12-3/TRBV12-4
ASSLGTGDTQY,.,TRBV7-9
ASSRTRSNNEQF,.,TRBV7-2
ASSERSLLDTQY,.,TRBV6-1
SVEFVGENIQY,.,TRBV29-1
ASEGTGTDTIY,TRBD1,TRBV10-3
ASSLVRPGLAAYEQY,TRBD2,TRBV12-3/TRBV12-4
SVEGGGAETQY,TRBD1,TRBV29-1
ASSLEAGAGELF,.,TRBV5-1
ASSPMRLSTDTQY,.,TRBV12-3/TRBV12-4
SARAQGYGNTIY,.,TRBV20-1
ASRSGTSGSDTQY,TRBD2,TRBV2
ASSLLRLAGRPDTQY,TRBD2,TRBV7-8
ASSRGVSRNTEAF,.,TRBV5-1
ASSRAGGFNQPQH,TRBD1,TRBV5-5
ASRIAGGPIVTGELF,TRBD2,TRBV6-1
AWSSVTYGYT,.,TRBV30
ASTREAGAWEQY,TRBD2,TRBV5-1
ASSLGASRLDGYT,.,TRBV7-9
ASSLDASTDTQY,.,TRBV7-3
ASSPEEQSSEAF,.,TRBV7-9
ASSANLAGAGDTQY,TRBD2,TRBV7-2
ASSLTGARTEAF,TRBD1,TRBV12-3/TRBV12-4
ASSLDRGHGDTQY,TRBD1,TRBV12-3/TRBV12-4